This T cell receptor beta chain was documented in a study of OX40 agonist ivuxolimab in advanced cancers. Study-wide results and limits: Among some nonresponders, normalized T-cell clonal expansion was also low.

Germline values: CDR1 LNHDA, CDR2 SQIVND (reference sequence). Trimming left V 5 bases short and J 0 bases short, with 14 bases between. The CDR3 is 16 amino acids. The data were produced by immunoSEQ multiplex PCR, yet TCRdb's version contains in-frame clones alone and is incomplete. The sample holds tens of thousands of clones, roughly 90% seen once. Note on this clone: The antigen is unknown.

The input for sequencing was CD4+ or CD8+ T cells sorted from blood, taken in a trial of the OX40 agonist ivuxolimab. The gene calls are TRBV19 and TRBJ1-5; unclear D gene. The clonotype originates from an adult with an advanced solid tumor such as melanoma, head and neck, liver or kidney cancer. The CDR3 coding sequence is TGTGCCAGTAGTTCCCGGTACAGCTATAGCAATCAGCCCCAGCATTTT. The encoded protein is CASSSRYSYSNQPQHF.